These 16 T cell receptor beta chains share one sample of origin, sequenced in a study of cytomegalovirus exposure and HLA in healthy donors. The study ran its PCR with 60 Vbeta and 13 Jbeta primers. Produced via immunoSEQ multiplex PCR; TCRdb's table is partial and in-frame only. The sample shows about 140,000 clones, 61% of them seen only once. Material: PBMCs. The receptor set was obtained from a male donor in good health and CMV-seronegative.

V gene TRBV9 combines with J gene TRBJ1-5, with D tentatively TRBD1 (5 bases). The CDR3 has 15 amino acids. Germline V gene sequence: CDR1 SGDLS, CDR2 YYNGEE. V gave up 0 bases and J gave up 3 bases, with 10 bases separating them. In nucleotides, the CDR3 is TGTGCCAGCAGCGTAGAATCAGGGTACAATCAGCCCCAGCATTTT. Translating it yields CASSVESGYNQPQHF.

The table lists this clone with a few counts. The CDR3 sequence: CAWRRMGLSYNSPLHF. The CDR3 DNA is TGTGCCTGGAGGAGAATGGGGCTCTCCTATAATTCACCCCTCCACTTT. This chain uses TRBV30 with TRBJ1-6; D may be TRBD1 (5 bases). Deletions cut 3 bases from V and 0 bases from J, with 12 bases between. The CDR3 runs 16 residues. The germline V gene encodes CDR1 GTSNPN and CDR2 SVGIG (reference sequence).

This clone was seen a handful of times. The chain has TRBV7-8 and TRBJ1-5; 8 positions agree with TRBD1. The V segment lost 4 bases and the J segment 2 bases; nucleotides outside the gene matches: 7. The CDR3 covers 16 residues. The germline V gene has CDR1 SGHVS and CDR2 FQNEAQ. DNA for the CDR3: TGTGCCAGCAGCTGGGGGGGGGACAGGCGCAATCAGCCCCAGCATTTT. Translation: CASSWGGDRRNQPQHF.

Remarks on this clone: Relative to the germline gene, one junction end is altered; a read error may explain this. The V and J genes are TRBV6-1 and TRBJ1-2; 8 bases are a match to TRBD1. Germline assignment: CDR1 MNHNS and CDR2 SASEGT. This CDR3 is built from 14 residues. This CDR3 reads CASRETGQDYGYPF. The DNA for the CDR3 is TGTGCCAGCAGAGAGACGGGACAGGACTATGGCTACCCCTTC.

The CDR3 sequence is CASSLVAGGGEEKLFF. CDR3 DNA: TGTGCCAGCAGCTTGGTGGCAGGGGGAGGAGAGGAAAAACTGTTTTTT. V gene TRBV5-4 combines with J gene TRBJ1-4; TRBD1 agrees at 7 bases. Germline-derived CDR1 and CDR2 are SGHNT and YYREEE (reference sequence). This CDR3 is built from 16 residues. V was pared by 0 bases and J by 8 bases, with 10 bases of the junction left unmatched.

This clone was seen only a few times. V is TRBV18 and J is TRBJ2-1, with TRBD2 matching over 11 bases. Per germline, CDR1 KGHSH and CDR2 LQKENI. The CDR3 consists of 16 residues. The ends lost 0 bases at V and 12 bases at J; junction bases unmatched: 10. In DNA, the CDR3 is TGTGCCAGCTCACCACCAACTAGCGGGGGTCTCATGGGGCAGTTCTTC. Protein sequence: CASSPPTSGGLMGQFF.

The V call is TRBV7-9, the J call TRBJ2-1; 7 nucleotides line up with TRBD2. In germline, CDR1 is SEHNR, CDR2 FQNEAQ (reference sequence). The CDR3 extends over 15 amino acids. V lost 1 base to trimming and J lost 5 bases; unmatched junction nucleotides: 5. The chain's CDR3 is CASSLVSSGNNEQFF. The CDR3 nucleotides are TGTGCCAGCAGCTTAGTTTCTAGCGGAAACAATGAGCAGTTCTTC.

The CDR3 region is CASSQAGQPTDTQYF. CDR3 in DNA: TGCGCCAGCAGCCAGGCGGGACAGCCCACAGATACGCAGTATTTT. The chain uses TRBV5-1 and TRBJ2-3; maybe TRBD1 (7 bases). This CDR3 is built from 15 residues. Germline CDR1 SGHRS, CDR2 YFSETQ. The V gene lost 4 bases and the J gene lost 2 bases, with 14 bases spanning the gap.

The rearrangement uses TRBV5-4 and TRBJ1-4; 10 bases align to TRBD1. The CDR3 totals 14 residues. J lost 7 bases, V lost 4 bases, and 4 bases had no gene match. The V gene's germline CDR1 is SGHNT and CDR2 YYREEE (reference sequence). Here the CDR3 DNA reads TGTGCCAGCAGCCTGGACAGGGGGGGTGAAAAACTGTTTTTT. The encoded protein is CASSLDRGGEKLFF.

This chain joins TRBV11-3 and TRBJ1-1; a possible D gene is TRBD1 (5 bases). CDR3 length: 13 residues. The germline CDR1 and CDR2 sequences are SGHNT and YENEEA. V lost 5 bases, J lost 1 base, and 8 bases lay in between. CDR3 coding DNA: TGTGCCAGCAGCCGTACAGGGAACACTGAAGCTTTCTTT. It is translated as CASSRTGNTEAFF.

V is TRBV6-1 and J is TRBJ2-5; 10 bases fit TRBD2. Germline CDR1 and CDR2: MNHNS and SASEGT. The CDR3 spans 16 residues. V was pared by 3 bases and J by 1 base, with 5 bases of the junction left unmatched. Here the CDR3 DNA reads TGTGCCAGCAGTGAGAGCGGGGGGGCCTTCCAAGAGACCCAGTACTTC. Amino acid sequence: CASSESGGAFQETQYF.

This clone has only a few counts. The DNA for the CDR3 is TGCGCCAGCAGCTGGACAGGGACTAATGAAAAACTGTTTTTT. Translating gives CASSWTGTNEKLFF. The chain joins TRBV5-1 to TRBJ1-4; 8 bases are a match to TRBD1. Germline lookup yields CDR1 SGHRS and CDR2 YFSETQ. V dropped 3 bases and J dropped 2; count of bases not matched to a gene: 0. This CDR3 is built from 14 residues.

This sequence joins TRBV2 and TRBJ2-7; D possibly corresponds to TRBD1 (6 bases). Germline CDR1 is SNHLY and CDR2 is FYNNEI. Trimming stripped 2 bases from V and 2 bases from J, with 13 bases between. CDR3 length equals 15 residues. This chain's CDR3 is CASSETPGAPYEQYF. As DNA, the CDR3 is TGTGCCAGCAGTGAAACCCCAGGGGCCCCCTACGAGCAGTACTTC.

The chain has TRBV14 and TRBJ2-2; D perhaps matches TRBD1 (6 bases). The CDR3 contains 15 residues. V was shortened by 5 bases and J by 5 bases, with 15 bases between the two germline ends. Germline CDR1 is SGHDN and CDR2 is FVKESK. The CDR3 sequence: CASSSVIGGTGELFF. In DNA form, the CDR3 reads TGTGCCAGCAGCTCAGTAATAGGGGGAACCGGGGAGCTGTTTTTT. Complete variable domain (other parts from reference TRBV14 and TRBJ2-2): EAGVTQFPSHSVIEKGQTVTLRCDPISGHDNLYWYRRVMGKEIKFLLHFVKESKQDESGMPNNRFLAERTGGTYSTLKVQPAELEDSGVYFCASSSVIGGTGELFFGEGSRLTVL.

The CDR3 nucleotides are TGTGCCATCAGAGGACACTCTAACTATGGCTACACCTTC. It yields the protein CAIRGHSNYGYTF. The rearrangement joins TRBV10-3 to TRBJ1-2, with D perhaps matching TRBD1 (5 bases). The CDR3 runs to 13 residues. V was shortened by 6 bases and J by 0 bases, with 8 bases between the two germline ends. Germline CDR1 reads ENHRY; CDR2 reads SYGVKD.

CDR3 in DNA: TGCGCCAGCAGCCAGAGGGACAGCGTGTCCGGGGAGCTGTTTTTT. As protein: CASSQRDSVSGELFF. The V gene is TRBV4-3, the J gene TRBJ2-2; TRBD1 aligns across 7 bases. CDR1 and CDR2 from the germline V gene are LGHNA and YSLEER. V trimming: 3 bases; J trimming: 6 bases; junction bases outside the gene matches: 7. The CDR3 totals 15 residues.